This TCR beta chain stems from a study of shared clonotypes between healthy human individuals. Broader study findings: Incomplete sequencing of sorted subsets was indicated by rarefaction despite large depth. Among donors, clonotype sharing was expected to be affected by sequencing depth.

On this clone: Its antigen is as yet unknown.

The input for sorted-subset replicate PCRs was roughly 180 ng DNA, 25,000 to 35,000 T cell genomes. Method: immunoSEQ multiplex PCR; TCRdb's copy keeps in-frame clones and lacks some. The sample lists about 1 million clones, 65% to 75% occurring once. The CDR3 covers 14 residues. CDR1 and CDR2 (germline): MNHEY, SMNVEV (reference sequence). V shed 2 bases and J shed 5 bases, with 10 bases lying between them. This sequence joins TRBV27 and TRBJ1-5, with D unresolved. The sample taken for sequencing was memory CD4+ T cells sorted from blood. Specified subset: CD45RA-negative fraction. The clonotype was recovered from a man aged 18 to 29 in good health. CDR3 in amino acids: CASSLTRWDQPQHF. CDR3 bases: TGTGCCAGCAGTTTAACCAGGTGGGATCAGCCCCAGCATTTT.